The clone carrying this TCR beta chain appeared a few times. No antigen is known for it. The data originate from a study of T-cell reconstitution after alpha-beta-depleted transplantation in children. Regarding the study as a whole: The study traced high day-60 TCRbeta diversity in some patients to surviving recipient T cells and thymic progenitors. By about two months after transplant, alpha-beta T cells reportedly arose from several hundred graft clones that had expanded. T cells produced anew were the main source of T-cell counts and diversity one year after transplant.

CDR3 size: 15 residues. Germline CDR1 SNHLY, CDR2 FYNNEI. J was trimmed by 5 bases and V by 5 bases; bases with no gene match: 9. Molecular barcoding with unique molecular identifiers was used for the TCRbeta library. TCRdb itself ran the PCR reads through MiXCR, one entry per CDR3 protein. The top ten hold 11% of the sample, which has 250,000 to 400,000 distinct CDR3 sequences, around 25% seen once. The origin of this receptor is a male patient younger than 18 who had a stem cell transplant for acute lymphoblastic leukemia, so the T cells may come from the graft donor. The material was PBMCs, mostly from graft donor cells, obtained 180 days after TCRalphabeta/CD19-depleted stem cell transplant. This chain links TRBV2 with TRBJ2-5; TRBD1 agrees at 9 bases. The CDR3 region has the DNA TGTGCCAGCAGTCGGCTCCGGACAGGGGCCGAGACCCAGTACTTC. Encoded protein: CASSRLRTGAETQYF.